This T cell receptor (beta chain) was sequenced in a study of blood T cell repertoires in COVID-19. The table came from immunoSEQ multiplex PCR; TCRdb's copy has only in-frame clones and leaves some out. This sample has about 350,000 clones, with about 88% found just once. The germline V gene has CDR1 MDHEN and CDR2 SYDVKM. The CDR3 has 14 residues. V shed 7 bases and J shed 4 bases, with 14 bases lying between them. This TCR derives from a woman between 25 and 40 years old who had recovered from COVID-19. Specimen: PBMCs or T cells enriched from blood (not recorded which). The V and J genes are TRBV28 and TRBJ1-5; D is unclear. In DNA, the CDR3 is TGTGCCAGCACGGCCCTATCGGGAAATCAGCCCCAGCATTTT. Translation: CASTALSGNQPQHF.